A selection of T cell receptor beta chains follows, all from one sample in a study of cytomegalovirus exposure and HLA in healthy donors. The method was immunoSEQ multiplex PCR; TCRdb's version includes in-frame clones alone and lacks a portion of them. The repertoire holds about 130,000 clones, with more than 70% as singletons. The sequenced material came from PBMCs. These receptors originate from a man in his forties or fifties in good health and CMV-seropositive. Each CDR3 is given with its conserved first and last residue. Fields, in order: CDR3 protein, CDR3 DNA, clone size, J gene, D gene, V gene. D genes are given only for firm matches. Clone size is stated in some rows and not others, as once, few, many or a class when expanded.

CDR3 protein: CASSRGGTVGYTF
CDR3 DNA: TGTGCCAGCAGCCGGGGAGGCACCGTGGGCTACACCTTC
clone size: .
J gene: TRBJ1-2
D gene: .
V gene: TRBV5-6

CDR3 protein: CASGLDRTGYGSEAFF
CDR3 DNA: TGTGCTAGTGGTCTCGACCGGACAGGGTATGGTTCTGAAGCTTTCTTT
clone size: once
J gene: TRBJ1-1
D gene: TRBD1
V gene: TRBV12-5

CDR3 protein: CASTPMDRGIKKLFF
CDR3 DNA: TGCGCCAGCACTCCAATGGACAGGGGAATAAAAAAACTGTTTTTT
clone size: few
J gene: TRBJ1-4
D gene: TRBD1
V gene: TRBV5-1

CDR3 protein: CASSLDSRVSGNTIYF
CDR3 DNA: TGTGCCAGCAGCTTGGACAGCCGAGTCTCTGGAAACACCATATATTTT
clone size: .
J gene: TRBJ1-3
D gene: .
V gene: TRBV5-4

CDR3 protein: CASSSDRDTEAFF
CDR3 DNA: TGTGCCAGCTCATCGGACAGGGACACTGAAGCTTTCTTT
clone size: once
J gene: TRBJ1-1
D gene: TRBD1
V gene: TRBV18

CDR3 protein: CASSPRDRGTEAFF
CDR3 DNA: TGTGCCAGCTCACCCCGGGACAGGGGAACTGAAGCTTTCTTT
clone size: .
J gene: TRBJ1-1
D gene: TRBD1
V gene: TRBV18

CDR3 protein: CASSLGLAYEQYF
CDR3 DNA: TGTGCCAGCAGTTTGGGGCTAGCCTACGAGCAGTACTTC
clone size: .
J gene: TRBJ2-7
D gene: .
V gene: TRBV27

CDR3 protein: CASSVGGYEQFF
CDR3 DNA: TGTGCCAGCAGTGTTGGGGGCTATGAGCAGTTCTTC
clone size: once
J gene: TRBJ2-1
D gene: .
V gene: TRBV2

CDR3 protein: CASKAGGASLETQYF
CDR3 DNA: TGCGCCAGCAAGGCCGGGGGGGCCTCCTTGGAGACCCAGTACTTC
clone size: few
J gene: TRBJ2-5
D gene: TRBD2
V gene: TRBV5-1

CDR3 protein: CASSGQGTLSYNEQFF
CDR3 DNA: TGTGCCAGCAGTGGGCAGGGAACCCTTTCCTACAATGAGCAGTTCTTC
clone size: .
J gene: TRBJ2-1
D gene: .
V gene: TRBV2

CDR3 protein: CASSPFEGFTGELFF
CDR3 DNA: TGTGCCAGCAGTCCCTTTGAGGGTTTCACCGGGGAGCTGTTTTTT
clone size: .
J gene: TRBJ2-2
D gene: .
V gene: TRBV6-4

CDR3 protein: CFSSRRRHTNTEAFF
CDR3 DNA: TGTTTTTCAAGCAGAAGGCGGCATACGAACACTGAAGCTTTCTTT
clone size: .
J gene: TRBJ1-1
D gene: .
V gene: TRBV5-1

CDR3 protein: CATSRGGSSYEQYF
CDR3 DNA: TGTGCCACCAGCAGAGGCGGAAGCTCCTACGAGCAGTACTTC
clone size: once
J gene: TRBJ2-7
D gene: .
V gene: TRBV15

CDR3 protein: CASIGVWRGNQPQHF
CDR3 DNA: TGTGCCAGCATCGGGGTCTGGAGGGGCAATCAGCCCCAGCATTTT
clone size: .
J gene: TRBJ1-5
D gene: .
V gene: TRBV6-6

CDR3 protein: CASSLVIGVTEAFF
CDR3 DNA: TGCGCCAGCAGCTTGGTAATAGGGGTCACTGAAGCTTTCTTT
clone size: .
J gene: TRBJ1-1
D gene: .
V gene: TRBV5-1

CDR3 protein: CASSPRDSWTYEQYF
CDR3 DNA: TGTGCCAGCAGCCCCCGGGACAGTTGGACCTACGAGCAGTACTTC
clone size: .
J gene: TRBJ2-7
D gene: TRBD1
V gene: TRBV7-8

CDR3 protein: CASSLTGQADTEAFF
CDR3 DNA: TGCGCCAGCAGCCTAACCGGACAGGCGGACACTGAAGCTTTCTTT
clone size: .
J gene: TRBJ1-1
D gene: TRBD1
V gene: TRBV4-1

CDR3 protein: CASSPMGLAVGELFF
CDR3 DNA: TGTGCCAGCAGCCCCATGGGACTAGCTGTCGGGGAGCTGTTTTTT
clone size: .
J gene: TRBJ2-2
D gene: TRBD2
V gene: TRBV13

CDR3 protein: CASSELGVSNEQFF
CDR3 DNA: TGTGCCAGCAGTGAACTCGGGGTATCCAATGAGCAGTTCTTC
clone size: .
J gene: TRBJ2-1
D gene: .
V gene: TRBV6-5

CDR3 protein: CASRMGQGAGYTF
CDR3 DNA: TGTGCCAGCCGAATGGGGCAGGGTGCTGGCTACACCTTC
clone size: once
J gene: TRBJ1-2
D gene: .
V gene: TRBV27

CDR3 protein: CASRAHTGWEETQYF
CDR3 DNA: TGTGCCAGCAGGGCACATACAGGGTGGGAAGAGACCCAGTACTTC
clone size: .
J gene: TRBJ2-5
D gene: .
V gene: TRBV2

CDR3 protein: CASSPWQGQPQHF
CDR3 DNA: TGTGCCAGCAGCCCGTGGCAGGGACAGCCCCAGCATTTT
clone size: .
J gene: TRBJ1-5
D gene: .
V gene: TRBV7-2

CDR3 protein: CASSILRGSSNQPQHF
CDR3 DNA: TGTGCCAGTAGTATCCTCCGGGGGAGTAGCAATCAGCCCCAGCATTTT
clone size: once
J gene: TRBJ1-5
D gene: .
V gene: TRBV19

CDR3 protein: CASSVLTDTQYF
CDR3 DNA: TGTGCCAGCAGTGTCTTGACAGATACGCAGTATTTT
clone size: .
J gene: TRBJ2-3
D gene: .
V gene: TRBV6-1

CDR3 protein: CASSDEGGVNTGELFF
CDR3 DNA: TGTGCCAGCAGTGACGAGGGAGGGGTGAACACCGGGGAGCTGTTTTTT
clone size: .
J gene: TRBJ2-2
D gene: TRBD2
V gene: TRBV6-4

CDR3 protein: CASSFGGTGRLEQYF
CDR3 DNA: TGTGCCAGCAGTTTTGGAGGGACAGGTCGCCTTGAGCAGTACTTC
clone size: .
J gene: TRBJ2-7
D gene: TRBD1
V gene: TRBV28

CDR3 protein: CSSSPGYNEQFF
CDR3 DNA: TGTTCCAGCAGCCCAGGGTACAATGAGCAGTTCTTC
clone size: .
J gene: TRBJ2-1
D gene: .
V gene: TRBV7-9

CDR3 protein: CASSYQGGYEQYF
CDR3 DNA: TGCGCCAGCAGCTACCAGGGGGGCTACGAGCAGTACTTC
clone size: .
J gene: TRBJ2-7
D gene: .
V gene: TRBV5-1

CDR3 protein: CASSRNRASVGEQFF
CDR3 DNA: TGTGCCAGCAGCCGTAACAGGGCATCAGTAGGTGAGCAGTTCTTC
clone size: .
J gene: TRBJ2-1
D gene: .
V gene: TRBV6-5

CDR3 protein: CASSLNQGYYGYTF
CDR3 DNA: TGTGCCAGCAGTTTAAATCAGGGTTACTATGGCTACACCTTC
clone size: .
J gene: TRBJ1-2
D gene: .
V gene: TRBV27

CDR3 protein: CASGLNRGIQPQHF
CDR3 DNA: TGTGCCAGCGGCTTGAACAGGGGCATACAGCCCCAGCATTTT
clone size: few
J gene: TRBJ1-5
D gene: TRBD1
V gene: TRBV5-6

CDR3 protein: CASSSEGYEQYF
CDR3 DNA: TGCGCCAGCAGCTCAGAGGGCTACGAGCAGTACTTC
clone size: .
J gene: TRBJ2-7
D gene: .
V gene: TRBV5-1

CDR3 protein: CASSPRTANTGELFF
CDR3 DNA: TGTGCCAGCTCACCACGGACAGCGAACACCGGGGAGCTGTTTTTT
clone size: once
J gene: TRBJ2-2
D gene: .
V gene: TRBV18

CDR3 protein: CASVQNLNTEAFF
CDR3 DNA: TGCGCCAGTGTACAGAATTTGAACACTGAAGCTTTCTTT
clone size: many
J gene: TRBJ1-1
D gene: .
V gene: TRBV10-1

CDR3 protein: CASSEDRVRSGELFF
CDR3 DNA: TGTGCCAGCAGCGAAGACAGGGTTCGATCCGGGGAGCTGTTTTTT
clone size: few
J gene: TRBJ2-2
D gene: TRBD1
V gene: TRBV11-2

CDR3 protein: CASSLRLAGVEQFF
CDR3 DNA: TGTGCCAGCAGCTTAAGGCTAGCGGGAGTTGAGCAGTTCTTC
clone size: .
J gene: TRBJ2-1
D gene: TRBD2
V gene: TRBV5-6

CDR3 protein: CSVDAGQPTDTQYF
CDR3 DNA: TGCAGCGTTGATGCAGGCCAGCCCACAGATACGCAGTATTTT
clone size: .
J gene: TRBJ2-3
D gene: .
V gene: TRBV29-1

CDR3 protein: CASSLNGVGRANVPNNEQFF
CDR3 DNA: TGCGCCAGCAGCCTAAATGGGGTCGGGAGGGCCAATGTCCCCAACAATGAGCAGTTCTTC
clone size: .
J gene: TRBJ2-1
D gene: TRBD2
V gene: TRBV4-3

CDR3 protein: CASSLGRAIDTQYF
CDR3 DNA: TGTGCCAGCAGCTTAGGTCGAGCGATAGATACGCAGTATTTT
clone size: .
J gene: TRBJ2-3
D gene: .
V gene: TRBV7-3

CDR3 protein: CASSARDNYEQYF
CDR3 DNA: TGTGCCAGTAGTGCCCGGGACAATTACGAGCAGTACTTC
clone size: few
J gene: TRBJ2-7
D gene: .
V gene: TRBV19

CDR3 protein: CASSGGLVVSDTQYF
CDR3 DNA: TGTGCCAGCAGTGGGGGACTAGTGGTCTCGGATACGCAGTATTTT
clone size: .
J gene: TRBJ2-3
D gene: TRBD2
V gene: TRBV6-1

CDR3 protein: CASSQRGTPGLAHNEQFF
CDR3 DNA: TGCGCCAGCAGCCAACGGGGGACCCCGGGACTAGCGCACAATGAGCAGTTCTTC
clone size: .
J gene: TRBJ2-1
D gene: TRBD2
V gene: TRBV4-3

CDR3 protein: CAISDPGLANTGELFF
CDR3 DNA: TGTGCCATCAGTGACCCGGGACTAGCGAACACCGGGGAGCTGTTTTTT
clone size: .
J gene: TRBJ2-2
D gene: TRBD2
V gene: TRBV10-3

CDR3 protein: CASSLDSGGISEQYF
CDR3 DNA: TGTGCCAGCAGCTTAGATAGCGGGGGGATTTCCGAGCAGTACTTC
clone size: .
J gene: TRBJ2-7
D gene: TRBD2
V gene: TRBV7-9

CDR3 protein: CASSLGLGLIF
CDR3 DNA: TGTGCCAGCAGCTTAGGCCTGGGACTAATCTTT
clone size: .
J gene: TRBJ1-1
D gene: .
V gene: TRBV5-6

CDR3 protein: CASTTDRETQYF
CDR3 DNA: TGCGCCAGCACGACAGATAGGGAGACCCAGTACTTC
clone size: .
J gene: TRBJ2-5
D gene: .
V gene: TRBV5-1

CDR3 protein: CSVESLAGSSYEQYF
CDR3 DNA: TGCAGCGTTGAAAGTCTAGCGGGGAGCTCCTACGAGCAGTACTTC
clone size: few
J gene: TRBJ2-7
D gene: TRBD2
V gene: TRBV29-1

CDR3 protein: CASTGEGRGAGQPQHF
CDR3 DNA: TGTGCCAGCACAGGGGAGGGGCGAGGAGCAGGTCAGCCCCAGCATTTT
clone size: .
J gene: TRBJ1-5
D gene: .
V gene: TRBV2

CDR3 protein: CASSQGLVGNTQYF
CDR3 DNA: TGCGCCAGCAGCCAGGGACTAGTCGGGAATACGCAGTATTTT
clone size: .
J gene: TRBJ2-3
D gene: TRBD2
V gene: TRBV4-3

CDR3 protein: CASSTGPGRNIQYF
CDR3 DNA: TGTGCCAGTAGTACGGGCCCTGGGAGAAACATTCAGTACTTC
clone size: .
J gene: TRBJ2-4
D gene: .
V gene: TRBV19

CDR3 protein: CASSLTPGTSGTKTQYF
CDR3 DNA: TGTGCCAGCAGCTTAACCCCAGGGACTAGCGGGACAAAGACCCAGTACTTC
clone size: .
J gene: TRBJ2-5
D gene: TRBD2
V gene: TRBV5-5

CDR3 protein: CASSSRTGFEGQYF
CDR3 DNA: TGTGCCAGCAGCTCTAGGACAGGGTTTGAGGGCCAGTACTTC
clone size: .
J gene: TRBJ2-5
D gene: TRBD1
V gene: TRBV11-3

CDR3 protein: CASSFEQGGFYEQYF
CDR3 DNA: TGTGCCAGCAGCTTCGAGCAAGGGGGCTTTTACGAGCAGTACTTC
clone size: .
J gene: TRBJ2-7
D gene: TRBD1
V gene: TRBV7-9

CDR3 protein: CASSLALSRDTDTQYF
CDR3 DNA: TGTGCCAGCAGCTTAGCGCTATCGCGGGACACAGATACGCAGTATTTT
clone size: .
J gene: TRBJ2-3
D gene: .
V gene: TRBV7-9

CDR3 protein: CASSPARGNSPLHF
CDR3 DNA: TGTGCCAGCTCACCAGCCCGCGGTAATTCACCCCTCCACTTT
clone size: .
J gene: TRBJ1-6
D gene: .
V gene: TRBV18